This T cell receptor (beta chain) came from a study of T cell responses to AZD1222 COVID-19 vaccine. Trimming stripped 0 bases from V and 2 bases from J, with 12 bases between. CDR1 is SGHTA and CDR2 is FQGNSA in the germline V gene. This CDR3 has 16 amino acids. The data were produced by immunoSEQ multiplex PCR, yet TCRdb's version contains in-frame clones alone and is incomplete. The table has about 270,000 clones, 90% to 95% seen once. This chain connects TRBV7-2 to TRBJ2-3, with D perhaps TRBD1 or TRBD2 (5 bases each). The source is an adult who received the AZD1222 COVID-19 vaccine. The specimen comprised peripheral blood, sampled 28 days after the second AZD1222 dose. The CDR3 region is CASSLAGTQLTDTQYF. The CDR3 DNA reads TGTGCCAGCAGCTTAGCTGGGACCCAACTCACAGATACGCAGTATTTT.